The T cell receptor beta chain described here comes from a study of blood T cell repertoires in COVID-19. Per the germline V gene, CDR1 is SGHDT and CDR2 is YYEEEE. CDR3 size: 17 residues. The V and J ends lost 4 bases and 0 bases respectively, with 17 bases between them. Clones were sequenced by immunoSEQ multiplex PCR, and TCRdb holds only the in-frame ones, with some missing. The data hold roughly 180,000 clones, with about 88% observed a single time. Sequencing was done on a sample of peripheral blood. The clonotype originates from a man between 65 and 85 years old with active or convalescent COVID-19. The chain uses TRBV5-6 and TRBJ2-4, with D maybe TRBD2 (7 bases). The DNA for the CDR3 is TGTGCCAGCAGCGTGGGTCGGGGGGCGGCAGCCAAAAACATTCAGTACTTC. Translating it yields CASSVGRGAAAKNIQYF.